The 13 T cell receptor beta chains listed next were all sequenced from one sample in a study of T cell repertoires in cytomegalovirus infection. TCRdb fed the reads into MiXCR, producing one record per CDR3 protein. The data hold approximately 500,000 distinct CDR3 sequences, with approximately 17% observed a single time. The sequenced sample consisted of CD8+ T cells from PBMCs. The receptor source for this set is a human donor in good health (CMV status not recorded). Some clones in this sample may be carry-over from other donors' samples.

At least ten counts were recorded for this clonotype. The chain couples TRBV29-1 to TRBJ2-7; TRBD2 matches 8 bases. The germline V gene encodes CDR1 SQVTM and CDR2 ANQGSEA. Trimming at V came to 4 bases and at J to 3 bases, leaving 5 bases not matched to a gene. The CDR3 loop spans 13 amino acids. DNA for the CDR3: TGCAGCGTTGGAGCGGGAGTTCTCTACGAGCAGTACTTC. Its translation is CSVGAGVLYEQYF.

This clonotype was recorded at least ten times. The J gene is TRBJ2-1, the V gene TRBV4-1; 7 nucleotides agree with TRBD1. The CDR3 runs to 11 residues. The J segment lost 14 bases and the V segment lost 1 base, leaving 2 bases of the junction unmatched. Germline CDR1 MGHRA, CDR2 YSYEKL. The CDR3 protein is CASSQGDREFF. The CDR3 DNA reads TGCGCCAGCAGCCAAGGTGACAGGGAGTTCTTC.

Ten or more counts support this clonotype. The chain links TRBV25-1 to TRBJ1-1; weak D call: TRBD1 (6 bases). The length of the CDR3 is 15 residues. Germline V lookup: CDR1 MGHDK, CDR2 SYGVNS. V shed 1 base and J shed 4 bases, with 13 bases lying between them. In DNA form, the CDR3 reads TGTGCCAGCAGTGAATGGGGATCAGGGGCCACTGAAGCTTTCTTT. This gives the protein CASSEWGSGATEAFF.

V gene TRBV2 combines with J gene TRBJ2-1; TRBD2 agrees at 7 bases. The CDR3 contains 15 residues. In germline, CDR1 is SNHLY, CDR2 FYNNEI. Trimming at V came to 5 bases and at J to 9 bases, leaving 13 bases not matched to a gene. The CDR3 nucleotides are TGTGCCAGCAGTTTCAAAGGGACTATGACCATTGAGCAGTTCTTC. It specifies CASSFKGTMTIEQFF.

This clonotype was found a few times. The CDR3 protein is CASGDLGSRYSKAEDGYTF. In DNA, the CDR3 is TGTGCCAGCGGGGATCTAGGGTCGAGATATTCCAAAGCTGAGGATGGCTACACCTTC. The chain combines TRBV2 with TRBJ1-2; D is undetermined. The germline gives CDR1 SNHLY, CDR2 FYNNEI. The CDR3 loop spans 19 amino acids. Trimming cost V 8 bases and J 6 bases, with 34 bases left between them.

This chain joins TRBV28 and TRBJ1-6; D is unclear. V was pared by 6 bases and J by 3 bases, with 9 bases between. This CDR3 has 14 amino acids. Per germline, CDR1 MDHEN and CDR2 SYDVKM. The chain's CDR3 is CASREISYNSPLHF. In DNA, the CDR3 is TGTGCCAGCAGAGAAATAAGCTATAATTCACCCCTCCACTTT.

The V gene is TRBV4-1, the J gene TRBJ2-3; D may correspond to TRBD1 or TRBD2 (6 bases each). The CDR3 has 14 residues. Germline V gene data show CDR1 as MGHRA and CDR2 as YSYEKL. Trimming shortened V by 0 bases and J by 6 bases, and 10 bases separated the two germline ends. The CDR3 coding sequence is TGCGCCAGCAGCCAAGATCCGGGGGCCGATACGCAGTATTTT. Amino acids: CASSQDPGADTQYF.

This clonotype was counted ten times or more. This chain connects TRBV28 to TRBJ2-3; perhaps TRBD1 as D (5 bases). The CDR3 is 15 amino acids. V dropped 2 bases and J dropped 2 bases, with 11 bases sitting between them. Germline values: CDR1 MDHEN, CDR2 SYDVKM. The DNA of the CDR3 is TGTGCCAGCAGTTTAGGTACAGGAACCACAGATACGCAGTATTTT. Translating gives CASSLGTGTTDTQYF.

As regards this clonotype: With a much larger clone just one base away, this may be a read error. The J gene is TRBJ2-7, the V gene TRBV27, with D possibly being TRBD1 (5 bases). Germline assignment: CDR1 MNHEY and CDR2 SMNVEV (reference sequence). The CDR3 covers 17 residues. This CDR3 reads CVSSFKFAGRNSYEQYF. In DNA, the CDR3 is TGTGTCAGCAGTTTTAAGTTCGCAGGGCGCAATTCCTACGAGCAGTACTTC.

This clonotype was detected many times. The CDR3 sequence is CASSYSGASTDTQYF. The DNA for the CDR3 is TGTGCCAGCAGTTACTCGGGGGCAAGCACAGATACGCAGTATTTT. The chain combines TRBV6-6 with TRBJ2-3, with a tentative D call TRBD1 (6 bases). The CDR3 is 15 residues long. Germline values: CDR1 MNHNY, CDR2 SVGAGI (reference sequence). Trimming shortened V by 0 bases and J by 0 bases, and 7 bases separated the two germline ends.

This chain uses TRBV6-5 with TRBJ2-7, with 9 bases that match TRBD2. The ends lost 2 bases at V and 1 base at J; junction bases unmatched: 6. Germline V gives CDR1 MNHEY, CDR2 SVGAGI. The CDR3 is 16 amino acids. For the CDR3, the DNA is TGTGCCAGCAGTTACCGCCGGACTAGCGAGTCCTACGAGCAGTACTTC. Translating it yields CASSYRRTSESYEQYF.

This clonotype was recorded a few times. The chain couples TRBV20-1 to TRBJ1-1; D unclear. The CDR3 contains 13 residues. From germline, CDR1 is DFQATT and CDR2 SNEGSKA (reference sequence). The V end lost 5 bases, the J end lost 0 bases, and 10 bases lay between the germline ends. This chain's CDR3 is CSAPRAMNTEAFF. In nucleotides, the CDR3 is TGCAGTGCTCCCCGGGCCATGAACACTGAAGCTTTCTTT.

CDR3 residues: CASSQFGRDTQYF. For the CDR3, the DNA is TGCGCCAGCAGCCAATTTGGTCGAGATACGCAGTATTTT. The V and J genes are TRBV4-1 and TRBJ2-3; D is uncertain. CDR1 and CDR2 from the germline V gene are MGHRA and YSYEKL. The CDR3 has 13 amino acids. Trimming cost V 2 bases and J 5 bases, with 8 bases left between them.